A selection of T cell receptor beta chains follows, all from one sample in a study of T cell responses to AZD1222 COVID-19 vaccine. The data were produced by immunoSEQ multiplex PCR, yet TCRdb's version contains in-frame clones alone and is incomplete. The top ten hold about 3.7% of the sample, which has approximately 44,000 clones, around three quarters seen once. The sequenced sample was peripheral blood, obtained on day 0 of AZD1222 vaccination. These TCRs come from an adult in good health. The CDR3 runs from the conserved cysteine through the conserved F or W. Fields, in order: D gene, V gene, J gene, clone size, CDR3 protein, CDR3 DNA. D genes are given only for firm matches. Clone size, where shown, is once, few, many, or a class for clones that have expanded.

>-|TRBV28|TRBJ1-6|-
CASNPGTIVSPLHF
TGTGCCAGCAACCCAGGGACCATAGTTTCACCCCTCCACTTT
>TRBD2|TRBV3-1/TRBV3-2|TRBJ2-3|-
CASSPLAGGGGGTDTQYF
TGTGCCAGCAGCCCCTTAGCGGGGGGCGGGGGAGGCACAGATACGCAGTATTTT
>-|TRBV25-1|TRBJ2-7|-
CASSSMGNPYEQYF
TGTGCCAGCAGTTCCATGGGGAATCCCTACGAGCAGTACTTC
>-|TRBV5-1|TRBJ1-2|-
CATSENPRSGYTF
TGCGCCACCAGTGAGAACCCAAGGTCGGGCTACACCTTC
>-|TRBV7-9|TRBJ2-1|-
CASSYGGVDEQFF
TGTGCCAGCAGCTATGGGGGAGTCGATGAGCAGTTCTTC
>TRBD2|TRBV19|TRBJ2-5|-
CASAIGLVQETQYF
TGTGCCAGCGCCATAGGACTAGTACAAGAGACCCAGTACTTC
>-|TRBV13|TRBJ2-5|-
CASSFLDKKETQYF
TGTGCCAGCAGCTTCCTTGACAAAAAAGAGACCCAGTACTTC
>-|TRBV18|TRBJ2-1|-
CASSPETSSYNEQFF
TGTGCCAGCTCACCGGAGACTAGCTCCTACAATGAGCAGTTCTTC
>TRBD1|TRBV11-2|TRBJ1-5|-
CASSQDRAPNQPQHF
TGTGCCAGCAGCCAAGACAGGGCGCCCAATCAGCCCCAGCATTTT
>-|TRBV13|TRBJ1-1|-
CASSSAGSPEAFF
TGTGCCAGCAGCTCAGCCGGGTCTCCTGAAGCTTTCTTT
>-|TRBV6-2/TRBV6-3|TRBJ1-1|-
CASSYLGNTEAFF
TGTGCCAGCAGTTACTTGGGGAACACTGAAGCTTTCTTT
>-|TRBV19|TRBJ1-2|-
CASSSGHGYTF
TGTGCCAGTAGTTCAGGGCATGGCTACACCTTC
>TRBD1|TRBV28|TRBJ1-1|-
CASSSGTGRTEAFF
TGTGCCAGCAGTTCGGGGACAGGGAGGACTGAAGCTTTCTTT
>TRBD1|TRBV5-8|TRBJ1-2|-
CASSRTGAYTF
TGTGCCAGCAGCCGGACAGGGGCCTACACCTTC
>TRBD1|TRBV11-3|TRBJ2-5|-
CASSLLMGQGDQETQYF
TGTGCCAGCAGCCTCCTGATGGGACAGGGGGATCAAGAGACCCAGTACTTC
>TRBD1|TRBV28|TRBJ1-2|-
CASSPPDRDIYGYTF
TGTGCCAGCAGTCCCCCGGACAGGGACATCTATGGCTACACCTTC
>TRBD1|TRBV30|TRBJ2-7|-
CAWSSDRNYEQYF
TGTGCCTGGAGCTCGGACAGGAACTACGAGCAGTACTTC
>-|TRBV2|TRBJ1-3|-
CASSEIGNTIYF
TGTGCCAGCAGTGAAATTGGAAACACCATATATTTT
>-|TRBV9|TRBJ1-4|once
CASSLSSATNEKLFF
TGTGCCAGCAGCTTGAGTAGTGCAACTAATGAAAAACTGTTTTTT
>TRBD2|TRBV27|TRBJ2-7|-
CASRSRQRGVYEQYF
TGTGCCAGCAGGAGTCGGCAGCGGGGGGTCTACGAGCAGTACTTC
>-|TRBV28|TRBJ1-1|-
CASSPPGRDTEAFF
TGTGCCAGCAGTCCCCCCGGCCGGGACACTGAAGCTTTCTTT
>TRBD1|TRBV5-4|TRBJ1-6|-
CASSSKGQGRNSPLHF
TGTGCCAGCAGCTCCAAAGGACAGGGGAGGAATTCACCCCTCCACTTT
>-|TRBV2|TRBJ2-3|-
CASSEGSDPGRDTQYF
TGTGCCAGCAGTGAAGGGTCTGACCCGGGGAGAGATACGCAGTATTTT
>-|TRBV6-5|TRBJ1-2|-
CASSYKAGTGYGYTF
TGTGCCAGCAGTTACAAGGCGGGGACGGGCTATGGCTACACCTTC
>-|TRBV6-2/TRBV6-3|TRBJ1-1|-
CASSYPTKEAFF
TGTGCCAGCAGTTACCCAACTAAGGAAGCTTTCTTT
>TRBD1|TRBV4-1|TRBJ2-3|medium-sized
CASSQGDRDTDTQYF
TGCGCCAGCAGCCAGGGGGACAGAGACACAGATACGCAGTATTTT
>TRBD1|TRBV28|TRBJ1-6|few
CASSRQQGPLHF
TGTGCCAGCAGCCGCCAACAGGGGCCCCTCCACTTT
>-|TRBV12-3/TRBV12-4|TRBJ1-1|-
CASSFYGEAFF
TGTGCCAGCAGTTTTTACGGGGAAGCTTTCTTT
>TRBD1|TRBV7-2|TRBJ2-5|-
CASSSQGAVPETQYF
TGTGCCAGCAGCTCACAGGGGGCGGTTCCAGAGACCCAGTACTTC
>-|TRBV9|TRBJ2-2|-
CASSVGLGTGELFF
TGTGCCAGCAGCGTAGGATTAGGTACCGGGGAGCTGTTTTTT
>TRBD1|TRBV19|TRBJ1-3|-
CASSIGRSRGTDGNTIYF
TGTGCCAGTAGTATAGGCCGGAGTCGCGGGACAGATGGAAACACCATATATTTT
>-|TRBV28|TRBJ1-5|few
CASRTPGPNQPQHF
TGTGCCAGCAGGACTCCGGGACCTAATCAGCCCCAGCATTTT
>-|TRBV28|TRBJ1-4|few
CASSSGPSGRGGEKLFF
TGTGCCAGCAGTTCAGGGCCCTCCGGCAGGGGCGGCGAAAAACTGTTTTTT
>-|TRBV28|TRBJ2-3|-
CASRGHLVDTQYF
TGTGCCAGCAGGGGGCACCTTGTGGATACGCAGTATTTT
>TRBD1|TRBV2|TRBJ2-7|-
CASSEVGQVFGEQYF
TGTGCCAGCAGTGAAGTGGGACAGGTCTTTGGCGAGCAGTACTTC
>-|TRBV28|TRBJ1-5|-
CASRDSNQPQHF
TGTGCCAGCCGGGACAGCAATCAGCCCCAGCATTTT
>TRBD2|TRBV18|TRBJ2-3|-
CASSPPTSGGGTDTQYF
TGTGCCAGCTCACCACCTACTAGCGGGGGGGGCACAGATACGCAGTATTTT
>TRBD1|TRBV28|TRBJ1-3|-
CATSGGAPNTIYF
TGTGCCACCTCAGGGGGCGCGCCAAACACCATATATTTT
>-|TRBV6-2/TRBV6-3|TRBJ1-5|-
CASSWDRSSKQHF
TGTGCCAGCAGTTGGGATCGAAGTAGTAAGCAGCATTTT
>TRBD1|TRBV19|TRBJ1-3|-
CASSLDDRVGNTIYF
TGTGCCAGTAGCCTTGACGACAGGGTCGGAAACACCATATATTTT